Given below is one T cell receptor (beta chain) in context. Antigen: not known. The data belong to a study of Tregs in tolerant kidney transplant recipients. Mixed chimerism was transient after nonmyeloablative marrow transplants from related graft donors. Thawed PBMCs were FACS-sorted into unstimulated CD4+CD25+CD127- regulatory T cells, CD4+CD25- non-regulatory cells, CD4 and CD8 cells. Study-wide findings and caveats: Some patients' samples used different primers over time, so nucleotide sequences weren't comparable. The most relevant donor-specific Treg TCRbeta repertoire apparently came from expansion with activated donor B cells.

This table comes from immunoSEQ multiplex PCR, and its TCRdb copy is limited to in-frame clones, with some not included. The data contain about 90,000 clones, over 85% of them singletons. The sequence derives from a human patient who received a combined kidney and bone marrow transplant. Some of the T cells might come from the graft donor. This specimen was CD4+ T cells from blood (PBMCs), taken 12 months after the transplant.

CDR3 amino acids: CASSPQGSHQPQHF. The DNA for the CDR3 is TGTGCCAGCAGCCCCCAGGGGTCGCATCAGCCCCAGCATTTT. The chain recombines TRBV7-9 with TRBJ1-5, with D perhaps matching TRBD1 (6 bases). The CDR3 is 14 residues long. With 5 bases removed from V and 5 bases from J, the gap between germline ends came to 13 bases. Germline CDR1 and CDR2: SEHNR and FQNEAQ (reference sequence).